The present TCR beta chain was sequenced within a study of Tregs in tolerant kidney transplant recipients (dated by TCRdb to between 2019 and 2020). At the level of the whole study: The transplants used related donors with nonmyeloablative bone marrow transplantation, and mixed chimerism in the human trials was transient. TCRbeta sequencing was used in the study to identify donor-specific regulatory T cells before combined kidney and bone marrow transplantation, and the identified cells were then tracked after transplant. The full study reports these points: Biological reproducibility was not examined directly, but technical replication error appeared to be minimal. Because the PCR primers were changed over time for some patients, nucleotide-level comparison could not be performed across the samples from those patients. Donor-specific Treg expansion exceeded global Treg expansion in tolerant patients, suggesting antigen-driven rather than nonspecific expansion. The study was constrained by small patient numbers, and validation of the findings is required in larger populations and under other immunosuppression protocols. The most biologically relevant and donor-specific TCRbeta repertoire appeared to be identified by expanding Tregs with activated donor B cells.

Genomic DNA was extracted from sorted cells with the QIAGEN DNeasy Blood and Tissue Kit for TCRbeta CDR3 sequencing. High-throughput TCRbeta CDR3 sequencing, which included PCR amplification with bias correction and internal controls, was done commercially through immunoSEQ. The authors' pipeline ran thus. A unique productive TCRbeta sequence was defined by the CDR3 nucleotide sequence when primers matched, and otherwise by the CDR3 amino acid sequence together with the Vbeta and Jbeta genes. Sorting error was corrected by removing sequences shared between sorted populations at a frequency ratio of 2:1 or less, and the remaining shared sequences were assigned to the higher population. A sequence counted as donor-reactive if, in CFSE-low cells, the sequence had a frequency of at least 0.01% and was expanded at least 5-fold compared with unstimulated cells. Repertoire divergence was quantified by Jensen-Shannon divergence using the top 100 TCRbeta sequences ranked by frequency. For any sample with multiple sequencing runs, sorting error was corrected in each run separately before the runs were pooled. TCRdb retrieved this table from immuneACCESS and kept in-frame rearrangements only. Not all clones are present; in checked studies, unresolved V genes account for under half, and no reason is known for the remainder. That table furnishes V, J and clone size, whereas the DNA furnished D and trimming. A total of 60,000 to 95,000 clones appear in this sample, 98% of them only once. The ten largest make up around 0.58% of the sample.

Remarks on this clone: This clone's antigen is unknown. No much larger clonotype is one base removed from it; base qualities were not supplied.

The time point label for this specimen denotes: blood sample drawn before combined kidney and bone marrow transplant. Unstimulated Tregs (CD4+CD25+CD127-), CD4+ non-Tregs (CD4+CD25-), CD4 and CD8 cells were FACS-sorted from thawed PBMCs. Patients were several combined kidney and bone marrow transplant recipients from the ITN036ST trial, and only these trial subjects had samples available. Healthy control blood was processed to PBMCs by Ficoll density gradient and cryopreserved, and patient PBMCs were collected before and after transplant. V sheds 0 bases and J sheds 0 bases, leaving 12 bases between their ends. Spanning cysteine to phenylalanine, the CDR3 consists of 17 amino acids. Of the read, only the CDR3 DNA is kept; its 51 bases are in frame from base 1. CDR1 and CDR2 are read off the germline V gene as KGHSH and LQKENI.

The origin of this receptor is a human donor who received a combined kidney and bone marrow transplant. The chain was built from TRBV18 and TRBJ2-1; TRBD1 is a possible D gene, resting on 6 matching bases. Sequencing used CD4+ T cells from blood, obtained before the transplant. The nucleotide sequence is given as TGTGCCAGCTCACCACCAGGGGGTCTTAGCTCCTACAATGAGCAGTTCTTC. This gives the protein CASSPPGGLSSYNEQFF.